The 9 T cell receptor beta chains below come from one sample, sequenced in a study of blood T cell repertoires in COVID-19. Only in-frame clones appear in the TCRdb table, and some are missing; sequencing was by immunoSEQ multiplex PCR. The table shows roughly 150,000 clones, with roughly 80% occurring only once. Sequences were obtained from PBMCs or T cells enriched from blood (not recorded which). The receptors shown here come from a woman in her 40s who had recovered from COVID-19.

V usage is TRBV10-3 and J usage is TRBJ2-7; 9 nucleotides align to TRBD1. CDR3 length: 15 residues. Germline V gives CDR1 ENHRY, CDR2 SYGVKD. J lost 1 base, V lost 6 bases, and 7 bases had no gene match. CDR3 nucleotides: TGTGCCATCAGGGAGGGGGGACAGGGATCCTACGAGCAGTACTTC. This encodes CAIREGGQGSYEQYF.

The rearrangement uses TRBV9 and TRBJ1-1; D call uncertain. Germline loops: CDR1 SGDLS, CDR2 YYNGEE. V lost 3 bases, J lost 3 bases, and 18 bases lay in between. The CDR3 is 16 residues long. The CDR3, as DNA: TGTGCCAGCAGCGGTGGGCTTCAAAACTTAGACACTGAAGCTTTCTTT. Its protein is CASSGGLQNLDTEAFF.

This chain links TRBV7-9 with TRBJ1-2, with 7 bases that match TRBD1. CDR3 length: 18 amino acids. V was clipped by 3 bases and J by 4 bases; unmatched bases: 17. Germline-derived CDR1 and CDR2 are SEHNR and FQNEAQ (reference sequence). CDR3 residues: CASSFTMDRTNPLYGYTF. The CDR3 coding sequence is TGTGCCAGCAGCTTCACTATGGACAGGACCAACCCCCTCTATGGCTACACCTTC.

The rearrangement links TRBV5-6 to TRBJ1-1, with D possibly TRBD1 on 6 matching bases. The ends were cut back, 2 bases at V and 4 bases at J, with 12 bases in the middle. This CDR3 is 14 amino acids long. Germline assignment: CDR1 SGHDT and CDR2 YYEEEE. The CDR3 spells CASSFTGYGTEAFF. As DNA, the CDR3 is TGTGCCAGCAGCTTCACAGGGTACGGCACTGAAGCTTTCTTT. The full variable domain, in which reference TRBV5-6 and TRBJ1-1 provide the parts outside the CDR3, is DAGVTQSPTHLIKTRGQQVTLRCSPKSGHDTVSWYQQALGQGPQFIFQYYEEEERQRGNFPDRFSGHQFPNYSSELNVNALLLGDSALYLCASSFTGYGTEAFFGQGTRLTVV.

This chain uses TRBV4-1 with TRBJ2-3; 11 nucleotides agree with TRBD2. Trimming cost V 0 bases and J 5 bases; bases outside gene matches: 7. CDR3 length: 17 amino acids. Germline V gives CDR1 MGHRA, CDR2 YSYEKL. CDR3 bases: TGCGCCAGCAGCCAAGAGACCGGGACTAGCGGTGGAGATACGCAGTATTTT. Protein sequence: CASSQETGTSGGDTQYF.

The chain joins TRBV28 to TRBJ1-6; 9 bases agree with TRBD1. Trimming took 6 bases from V and 7 from J; bases not matched to a gene: 4. The length of the CDR3 is 14 residues. Germline CDR1 and CDR2: MDHEN and SYDVKM. The CDR3 spells CASRWTGDNSPLHF. The CDR3 region has the DNA TGTGCCAGCAGATGGACAGGGGACAATTCACCCCTCCACTTT.

The chain uses TRBV5-4 and TRBJ1-4; TRBD1 aligns across 7 bases. The CDR3 sequence is 15 residues long. Germline trimming cut 0 bases from V and 3 bases from J; bases unmatched to any gene: 2. The germline V gene encodes CDR1 SGHNT and CDR2 YYREEE (reference sequence). The CDR3 sequence: CASSLVGQPNEKLFF. The CDR3 region has the DNA TGTGCCAGCAGCTTGGTGGGACAGCCTAATGAAAAACTGTTTTTT.

Remarks on this clone: Other DNA sequences in this specimen translate into the identical CDR3. J is TRBJ2-1 and V is TRBV5-6; D uncertain. Germline V lookup: CDR1 SGHDT, CDR2 YYEEEE. Trimming shortened V by 4 bases and J by 0 bases, and 2 bases separated the two germline ends. The CDR3 extends over 12 amino acids. In DNA form, the CDR3 reads TGTGCCAGCAGCCTCTCCTACAATGAGCAGTTCTTC. This gives the protein CASSLSYNEQFF.

The chain uses TRBV24-1 and TRBJ2-1; 10 bases agree with TRBD2. Germline V gives CDR1 KGHDR, CDR2 SFDVKD. Trimming took 4 bases from V and 7 from J; bases not matched to a gene: 9. The length of the CDR3 is 16 residues. As DNA, the CDR3 is TGTGCCACCAGTGAAAATAGCGGGGGGCCCGTAAATGAGCAGTTCTTC. It specifies CATSENSGGPVNEQFF.